This TCR beta chain is drawn from a study of control samples from healthy donors and cancer patients. Trimming removed 3 bases at V and 5 bases at J, with 13 bases between. Germline values: CDR1 LNHDA, CDR2 SQIVND (reference sequence). The length of the CDR3 is 14 residues. Data came from immunoSEQ multiplex PCR; TCRdb stores just in-frame clones and leaves some out. The sample has about 120,000 clones, roughly 87% seen once. This sequence originates from a man aged 40-49 years in good health. This chain uses TRBV19 with TRBJ1-1; D is possibly TRBD1 (5 bases). The sequenced sample was blood. CDR3 region: CASSIQGGGTEAFF. In nucleotides, the CDR3 is TGTGCCAGTAGTATCCAGGGAGGAGGGACTGAAGCTTTCTTT.